This T cell receptor beta chain originates from a study of T cell responses to AZD1222 COVID-19 vaccine. CDR3 size: 13 residues. V shed 6 bases and J 5 bases; nucleotides not matched to a gene: 5. Germline V gene lookup returns CDR1 MNHEY and CDR2 SVGAGI. Study-level points and caveats: Nearly half of the spike-specific TCRs reportedly recognize variant regions that carry no mutations. Most donors were white British, females outnumbered males, and clonal diversity was possibly underestimated. The breadth and depth of Spike-specific TCRs increased once two AZD1222 doses had been given.

Points on this clone: Its target is not known.

Repertoires were generated with immunoSEQ multiplex PCR, while TCRdb's copy carries only in-frame clones and drops some. This table holds 87,000 or so clones, roughly 91% found once. The clonotype originates from an adult in good health. This chain connects TRBV6-5 to TRBJ2-5; 8 nucleotides match TRBD1. This material consisted of peripheral blood, taken on day 0 of AZD1222 vaccination. The CDR3 bases are TGTGCCAGCAGGCGGACAGGGAGGGAGACCCAGTACTTC. This codes for CASRRTGRETQYF.